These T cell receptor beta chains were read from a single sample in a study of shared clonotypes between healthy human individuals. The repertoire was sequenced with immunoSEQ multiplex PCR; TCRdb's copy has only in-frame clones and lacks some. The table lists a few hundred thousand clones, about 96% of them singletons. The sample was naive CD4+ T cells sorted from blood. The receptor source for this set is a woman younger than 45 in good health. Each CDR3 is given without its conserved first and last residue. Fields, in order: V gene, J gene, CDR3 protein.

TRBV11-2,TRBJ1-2,ASSLAGGLGYT
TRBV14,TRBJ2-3,ASSQWGTDTQY
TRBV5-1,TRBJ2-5,ATTRASGNQETQY
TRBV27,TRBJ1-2,ASSVTGFSRGYT
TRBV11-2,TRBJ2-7,ASSLDGGIYEQY
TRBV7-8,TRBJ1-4,ASTDYRDRGHRINEKLF
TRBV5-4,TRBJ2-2,ASSRGGNTGELF
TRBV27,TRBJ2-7,ASSLAPGTSGRGHEQY
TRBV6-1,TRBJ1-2,ASSDGAVANYGYT
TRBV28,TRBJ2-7,ASRRTGTGAINEQY
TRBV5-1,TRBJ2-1,ASSLPRGQGAASSYNEQF
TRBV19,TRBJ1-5,ASSIVVEGGQPQH
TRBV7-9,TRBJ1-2,ASTETGGGGYT
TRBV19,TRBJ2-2,ASSGSSGGNTGELF
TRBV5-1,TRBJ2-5,ASSLATGGRGEETQY
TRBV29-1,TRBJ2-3,SVDVRTDTQY
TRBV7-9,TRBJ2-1,ASSPGLVTRYEQF
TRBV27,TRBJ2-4,ASRYTSGRAPIQY
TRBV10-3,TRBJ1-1,AISLEGAEAF
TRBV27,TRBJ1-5,ASAGRGRDSNQPQH
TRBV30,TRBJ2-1,AWTGLVVSNEQF
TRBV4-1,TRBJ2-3,ASSQDLNTDTQY
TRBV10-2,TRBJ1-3,ASTPTGTGNTIY
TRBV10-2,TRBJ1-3,ASSERGWSSGNTIY
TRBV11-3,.,ASSLAGGIYEQY
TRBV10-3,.,AISGGTGIAYEQY
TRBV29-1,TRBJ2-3,SVGRGTTDTQY
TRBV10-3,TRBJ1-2,AISAQGGGGYT
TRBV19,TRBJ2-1,ASRVGPSSYNEQF
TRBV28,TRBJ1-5,ASSPMDRDGQPQH
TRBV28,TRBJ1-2,ASSSGTVNGYT
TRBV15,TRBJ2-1,ATSRQQSSGTVHLGQF
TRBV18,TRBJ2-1,ASSPTAPSGSTAFDEQF
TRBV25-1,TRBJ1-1,ASSESRAEAF
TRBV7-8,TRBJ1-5,ASSPTPVPSFYQPQH
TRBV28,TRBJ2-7,ASSGGLADSYEQY
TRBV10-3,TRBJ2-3,AISPGLAGTDTQY
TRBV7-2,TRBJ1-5,ASSSSSRGGNQPQH
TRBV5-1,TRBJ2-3,ASSLEGAGPDTQY
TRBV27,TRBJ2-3,ASSPYALSGVGDTQY
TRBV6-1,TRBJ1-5,ASSGNFYQPQH
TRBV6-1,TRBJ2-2,ASSEQGQGNTGELF
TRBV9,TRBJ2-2,ASSVGRTGELF
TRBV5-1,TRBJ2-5,ASSLEAGGTVKY
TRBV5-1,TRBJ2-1,ASSPGTEYYNEQF
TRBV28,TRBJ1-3,ASSLLGSWTQSFSGNTIY
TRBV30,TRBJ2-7,AWIGFRDIPFLCPY
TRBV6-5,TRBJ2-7,ASTRRLAGYYEQY
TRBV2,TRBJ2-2,ASRGLAEANTGELF
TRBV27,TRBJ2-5,ASSISGRGWETQY
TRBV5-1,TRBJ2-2,ASTRTINTGELF
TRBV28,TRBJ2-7,ASSLLVGEQY
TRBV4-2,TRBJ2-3,ASSQSPASTDTQY
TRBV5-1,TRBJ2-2,ASSWAGGPATGELF
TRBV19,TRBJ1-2,ASSIVADINPRGYT
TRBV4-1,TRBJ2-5,ASSQVIGGSRY
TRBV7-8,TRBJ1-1,ASSLRAAEAF
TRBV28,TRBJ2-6,ASSDSGANVLT
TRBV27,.,ASSDRGLSSYEQY
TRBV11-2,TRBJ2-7,ASSLRTSGRSSYEQY